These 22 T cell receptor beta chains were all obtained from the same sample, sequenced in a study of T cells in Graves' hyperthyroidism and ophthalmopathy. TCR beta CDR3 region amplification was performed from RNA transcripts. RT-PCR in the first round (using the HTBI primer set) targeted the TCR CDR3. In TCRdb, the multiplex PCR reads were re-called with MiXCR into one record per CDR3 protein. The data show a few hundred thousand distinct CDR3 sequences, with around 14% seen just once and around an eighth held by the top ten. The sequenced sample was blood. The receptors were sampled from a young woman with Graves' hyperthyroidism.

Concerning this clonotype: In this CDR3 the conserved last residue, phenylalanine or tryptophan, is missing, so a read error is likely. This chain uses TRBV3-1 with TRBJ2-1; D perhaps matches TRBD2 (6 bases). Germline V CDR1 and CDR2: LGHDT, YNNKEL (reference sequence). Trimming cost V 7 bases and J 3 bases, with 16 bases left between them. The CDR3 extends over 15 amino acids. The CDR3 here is CASNPPGEIYNEQFS. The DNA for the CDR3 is TGTGCCAGCAACCCTCCGGGAGAAATCTACAATGAGCAGTTCTCC.

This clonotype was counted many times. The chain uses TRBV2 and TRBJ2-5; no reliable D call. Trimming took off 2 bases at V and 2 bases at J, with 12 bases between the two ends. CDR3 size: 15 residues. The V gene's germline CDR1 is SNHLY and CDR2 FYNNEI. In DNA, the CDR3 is TGTGCCAGCAGTGAACCGTACTCCGAACAAGAGACCCAGTACTTC. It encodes CASSEPYSEQETQYF.

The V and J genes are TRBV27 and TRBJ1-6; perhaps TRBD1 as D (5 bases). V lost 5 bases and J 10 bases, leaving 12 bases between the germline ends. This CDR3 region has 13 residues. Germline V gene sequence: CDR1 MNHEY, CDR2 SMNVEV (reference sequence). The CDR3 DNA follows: TGTGCCAGCAGTCTGGGGGTGGGGTCACCCCTCCACTTT. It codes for CASSLGVGSPLHF.

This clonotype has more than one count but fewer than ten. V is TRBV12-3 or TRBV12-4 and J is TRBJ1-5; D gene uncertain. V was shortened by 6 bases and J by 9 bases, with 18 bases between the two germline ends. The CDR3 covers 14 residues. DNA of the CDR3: TGTGCCAGCAGCCCCGGTACCGTAATTATGCCCCAGCATTTT. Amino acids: CASSPGTVIMPQHF.

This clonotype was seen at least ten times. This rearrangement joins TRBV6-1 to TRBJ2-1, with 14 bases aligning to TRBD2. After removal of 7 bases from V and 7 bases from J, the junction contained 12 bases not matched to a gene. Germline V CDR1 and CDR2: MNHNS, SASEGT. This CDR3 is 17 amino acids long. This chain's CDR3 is CASKGLAGERGGNEQFF. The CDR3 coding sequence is TGTGCCAGCAAGGGACTAGCGGGGGAGCGCGGGGGAAATGAGCAGTTCTTC.

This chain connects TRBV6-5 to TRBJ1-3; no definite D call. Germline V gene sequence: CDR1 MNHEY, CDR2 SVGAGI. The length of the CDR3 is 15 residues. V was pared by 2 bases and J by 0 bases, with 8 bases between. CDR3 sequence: CASSYGEHSGNTIYF. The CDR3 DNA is TGTGCCAGCAGTTACGGGGAGCACTCTGGAAACACCATATATTTT.

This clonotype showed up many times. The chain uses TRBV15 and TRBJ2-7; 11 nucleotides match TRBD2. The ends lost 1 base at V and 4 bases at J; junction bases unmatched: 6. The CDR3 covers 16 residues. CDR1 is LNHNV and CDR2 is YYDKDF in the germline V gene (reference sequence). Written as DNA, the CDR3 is TGTGCCACCAGCAGAGGTACTAGCGGGAGCGCATACGAGCAGTACTTC. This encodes CATSRGTSGSAYEQYF.

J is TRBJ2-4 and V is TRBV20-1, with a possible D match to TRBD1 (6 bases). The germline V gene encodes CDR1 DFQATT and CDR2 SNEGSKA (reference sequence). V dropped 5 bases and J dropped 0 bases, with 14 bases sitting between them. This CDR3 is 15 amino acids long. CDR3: CSAGSGVLAKNIQYF. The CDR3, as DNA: TGCAGTGCTGGTTCAGGGGTCCTAGCCAAAAACATTCAGTACTTC.

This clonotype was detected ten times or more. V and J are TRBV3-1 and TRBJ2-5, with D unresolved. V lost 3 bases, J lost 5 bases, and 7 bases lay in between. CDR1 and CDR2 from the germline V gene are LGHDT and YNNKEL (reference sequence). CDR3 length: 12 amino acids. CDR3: CASSHGGETQYF. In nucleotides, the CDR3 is TGTGCCAGCAGCCATGGTGGGGAGACCCAGTACTTC.

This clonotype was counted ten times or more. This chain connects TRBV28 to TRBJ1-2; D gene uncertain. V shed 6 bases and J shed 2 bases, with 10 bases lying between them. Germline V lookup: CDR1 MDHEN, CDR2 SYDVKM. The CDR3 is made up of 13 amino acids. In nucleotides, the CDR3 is TGTGCCAGCAGAGGTGAGAGGAACTATGGCTACACCTTC. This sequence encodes CASRGERNYGYTF.

The CDR3 reads CASSLEGGSGELFF. For the CDR3, the DNA is TGTGCCAGCAGCTTAGAGGGGGGCAGCGGGGAGCTGTTTTTT. The V call is TRBV11-2, the J call TRBJ2-2; the D call may be TRBD1 or TRBD2 (6 bases each). CDR3 length: 14 residues. V lost 0 bases and J lost 7, with 9 bases in between. The germline gives CDR1 SGHAT, CDR2 FQNNGV.

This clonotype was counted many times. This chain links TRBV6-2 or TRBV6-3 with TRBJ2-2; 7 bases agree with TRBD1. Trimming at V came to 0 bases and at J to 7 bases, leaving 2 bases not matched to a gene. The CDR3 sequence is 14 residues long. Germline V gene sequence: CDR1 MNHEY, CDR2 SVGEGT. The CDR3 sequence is CASSYSQGFGELFF. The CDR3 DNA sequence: TGTGCCAGCAGTTACTCACAGGGGTTCGGGGAGCTGTTTTTT.

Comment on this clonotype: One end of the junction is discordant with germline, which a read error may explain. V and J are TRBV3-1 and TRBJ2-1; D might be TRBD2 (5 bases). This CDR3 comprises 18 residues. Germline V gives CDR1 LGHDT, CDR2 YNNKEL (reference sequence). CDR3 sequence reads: CTSSPGLGRAAPYNEQFF. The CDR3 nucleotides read TGTACCAGCAGCCCAGGTTTAGGGCGGGCAGCCCCCTACAATGAGCAGTTCTTC.

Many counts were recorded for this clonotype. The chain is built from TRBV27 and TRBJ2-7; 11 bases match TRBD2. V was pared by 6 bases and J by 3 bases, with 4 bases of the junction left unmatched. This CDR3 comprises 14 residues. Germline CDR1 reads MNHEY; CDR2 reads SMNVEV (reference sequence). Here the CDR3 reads CASSTTSGGYEQYF. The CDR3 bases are TGTGCCAGCAGCACCACTAGCGGGGGCTACGAGCAGTACTTC.

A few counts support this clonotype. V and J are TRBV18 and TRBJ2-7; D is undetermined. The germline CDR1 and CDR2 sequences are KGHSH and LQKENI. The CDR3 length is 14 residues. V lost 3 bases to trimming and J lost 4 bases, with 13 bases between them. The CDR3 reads CASSPMETNYEQYF. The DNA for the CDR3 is TGTGCCAGCTCACCTATGGAGACAAATTACGAGCAGTACTTC.

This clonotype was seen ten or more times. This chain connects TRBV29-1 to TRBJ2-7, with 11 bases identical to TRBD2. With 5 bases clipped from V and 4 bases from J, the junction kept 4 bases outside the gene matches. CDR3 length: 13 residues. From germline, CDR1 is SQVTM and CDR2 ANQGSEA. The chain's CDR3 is CSVLAGGPYEQYF. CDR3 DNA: TGCAGCGTTCTAGCGGGGGGCCCATACGAGCAGTACTTC.

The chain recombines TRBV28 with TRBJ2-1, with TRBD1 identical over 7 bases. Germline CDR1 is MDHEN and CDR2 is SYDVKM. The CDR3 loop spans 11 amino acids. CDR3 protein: CASGGNNEQFF. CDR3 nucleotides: TGTGCTTCAGGGGGAAACAATGAGCAGTTCTTC.

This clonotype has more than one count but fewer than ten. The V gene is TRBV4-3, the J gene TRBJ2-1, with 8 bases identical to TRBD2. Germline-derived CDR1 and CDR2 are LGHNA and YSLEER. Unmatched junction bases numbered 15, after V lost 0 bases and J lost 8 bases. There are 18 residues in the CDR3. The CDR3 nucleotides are TGCGCCAGCAGCCAAGAGGGGGGAGCTCGGGGGGGATCCGATGAGCAGTTCTTC. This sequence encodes CASSQEGGARGGSDEQFF.

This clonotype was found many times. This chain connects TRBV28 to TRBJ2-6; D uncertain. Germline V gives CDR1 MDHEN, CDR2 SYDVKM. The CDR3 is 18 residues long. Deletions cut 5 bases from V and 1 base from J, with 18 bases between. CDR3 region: CASSPLGSAGSGANVLTF. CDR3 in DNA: TGTGCCAGCAGTCCGCTCGGGTCAGCTGGATCTGGGGCCAACGTCCTGACTTTC.

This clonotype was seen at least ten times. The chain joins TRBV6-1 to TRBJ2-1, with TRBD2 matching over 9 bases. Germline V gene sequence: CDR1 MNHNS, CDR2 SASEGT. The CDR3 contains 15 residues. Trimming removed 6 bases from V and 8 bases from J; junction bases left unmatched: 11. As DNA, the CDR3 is TGTGCCAGCAGCCACCATAAGCGGGAGGCCTATGAGCAGTTCTTC. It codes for CASSHHKREAYEQFF.

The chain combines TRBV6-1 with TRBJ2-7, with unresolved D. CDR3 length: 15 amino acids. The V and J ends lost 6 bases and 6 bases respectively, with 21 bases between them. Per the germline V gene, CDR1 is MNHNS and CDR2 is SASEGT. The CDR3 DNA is TGTGCCAGCAGCGAGCCGCGACATCATCTATCCGAGCAGTACTTC. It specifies CASSEPRHHLSEQYF.

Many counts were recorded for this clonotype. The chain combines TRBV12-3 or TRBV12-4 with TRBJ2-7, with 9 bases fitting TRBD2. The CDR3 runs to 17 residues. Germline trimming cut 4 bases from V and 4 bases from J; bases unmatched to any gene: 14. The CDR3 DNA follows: TGTGCCAGCAGTTGGCAGGGGCCGGGACTAGCTGTTTACGAGCAGTACTTC. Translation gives CASSWQGPGLAVYEQYF.